Sequencing of this TCR beta chain was carried out in a study of cytomegalovirus exposure and HLA in healthy donors. Findings and limits, study-wide: Presence/absence analyses took donor sequencing depth as roughly uniform. A later analysis reportedly identified an Asian-associated ancestry cluster as carrying fewer N-insertions than the approximately 640-donor mean. Apparent HLA restriction characterized most CMV-associated TCR beta chains in a later analysis.

From germline, CDR1 is SGDLS and CDR2 YYNGEE. This CDR3 has 16 amino acids. The ends lost 3 bases at V and 2 bases at J; junction bases unmatched: 10. A remark on this clone: Its antigen remains unidentified.

Vbeta (60) and Jbeta (13) primers were used in the PCR. The method was immunoSEQ multiplex PCR; TCRdb's version includes in-frame clones alone and lacks a portion of them. The data show about 180,000 clones, with 65% to 85% seen just once and 1.4% held by the top ten. Input material: PBMCs. The TCR originated in a girl aged 10 to 17 in good health and CMV-seropositive. The V call is TRBV9, the J call TRBJ2-7; 8 bases line up with TRBD2. This CDR3 is CASSAGRGANPYEQYF. The CDR3 DNA follows: TGTGCCAGCAGCGCTGGGCGGGGGGCCAACCCCTACGAGCAGTACTTC.